This T cell receptor beta chain was identified in a study of regulatory T cells in long-lasting Graves disease. Worth noting for this clonotype: Its specificity is unknown.

Assembly of TCR beta libraries relied on iRepertoire HTBI primers together with Arm-PCR of CDR3 regions. TCRdb fed the multiplex PCR reads into MiXCR, producing one record per CDR3 protein. This table holds 350,000 to 500,000 distinct CDR3 sequences, around 15% found once. Time point noted: newly diagnosed GD, antithyroid drugs for less than 3 months. Making the TCR library involved RNA that had been extracted from PBMCs. Findings of the study overall: Among samples with persistent disease, TRBV28, TRBJ1-2 and TRBJ2-5 were favored.

This CDR3 contains 17 residues. J gave up 6 bases and V 3 bases, and 8 bases lay outside the gene matches. Germline V gives CDR1 LNHDA, CDR2 SQIVND (reference sequence). This sample also belongs to another study, concerning T cells in Graves' hyperthyroidism and ophthalmopathy. That study reports: Stable hyperthyroidism and ophthalmopathy were separated using 13 V-J signatures.

The TCR originated in a woman aged 45-65 years with Graves disease. The chain carries TRBV19 and TRBJ2-1; 13 nucleotides align to TRBD2. This specimen consisted of peripheral blood mononuclear cells (PBMCs), obtained at new diagnosis, from a patient treated with antithyroid drugs. CDR3 loop: CASSIWTSGSFRNEQFF. CDR3 DNA sequence: TGTGCCAGTAGTATCTGGACTAGCGGGAGTTTTCGCAATGAGCAGTTCTTC.